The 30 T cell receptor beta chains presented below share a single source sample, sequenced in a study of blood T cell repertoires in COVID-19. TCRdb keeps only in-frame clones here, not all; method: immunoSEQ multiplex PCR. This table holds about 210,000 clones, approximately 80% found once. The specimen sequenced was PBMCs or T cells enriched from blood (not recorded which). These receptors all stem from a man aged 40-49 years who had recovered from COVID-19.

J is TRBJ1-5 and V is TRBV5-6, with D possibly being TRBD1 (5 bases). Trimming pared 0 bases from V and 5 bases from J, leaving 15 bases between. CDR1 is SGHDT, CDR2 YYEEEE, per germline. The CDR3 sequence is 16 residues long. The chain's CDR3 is CASSLASWGEYQPQHF. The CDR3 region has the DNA TGTGCCAGCAGCTTGGCCTCATGGGGGGAATATCAGCCCCAGCATTTT.

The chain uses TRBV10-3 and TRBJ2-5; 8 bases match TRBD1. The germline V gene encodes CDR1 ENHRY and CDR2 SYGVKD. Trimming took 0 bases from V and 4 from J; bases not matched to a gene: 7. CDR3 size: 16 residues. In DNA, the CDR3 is TGTGCCATCAGTGAGTCGTCAGGGGGCCAGCGAGAGACCCAGTACTTC. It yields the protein CAISESSGGQRETQYF.

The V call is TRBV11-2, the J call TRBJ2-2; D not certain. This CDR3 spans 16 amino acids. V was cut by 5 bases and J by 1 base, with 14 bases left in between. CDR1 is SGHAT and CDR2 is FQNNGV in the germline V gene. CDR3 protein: CASSHIAALNTGELFF. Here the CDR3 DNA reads TGTGCCAGCAGCCATATTGCGGCGTTGAACACCGGGGAGCTGTTTTTT.

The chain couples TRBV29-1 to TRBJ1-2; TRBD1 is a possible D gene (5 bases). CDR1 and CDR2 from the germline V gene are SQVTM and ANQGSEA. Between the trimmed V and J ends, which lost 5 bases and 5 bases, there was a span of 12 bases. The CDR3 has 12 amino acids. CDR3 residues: CSVRGSKYGYTF. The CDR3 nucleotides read TGCAGCGTTAGGGGCTCGAAGTATGGCTACACCTTC.

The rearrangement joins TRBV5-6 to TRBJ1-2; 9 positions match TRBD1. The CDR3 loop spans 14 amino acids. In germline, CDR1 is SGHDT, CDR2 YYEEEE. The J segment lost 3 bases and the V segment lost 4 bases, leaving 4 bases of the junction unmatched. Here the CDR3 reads CASSPDRGYYGYTF. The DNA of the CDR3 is TGTGCCAGCAGCCCTGACAGGGGGTACTATGGCTACACCTTC.

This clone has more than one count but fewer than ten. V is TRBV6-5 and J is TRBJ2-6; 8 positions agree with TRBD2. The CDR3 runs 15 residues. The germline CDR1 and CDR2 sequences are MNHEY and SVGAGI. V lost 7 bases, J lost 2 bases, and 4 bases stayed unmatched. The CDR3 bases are TGTGCCAGCAACCCGGGGGGGGCTGGGGCCAACGTCCTGACTTTC. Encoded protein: CASNPGGAGANVLTF.

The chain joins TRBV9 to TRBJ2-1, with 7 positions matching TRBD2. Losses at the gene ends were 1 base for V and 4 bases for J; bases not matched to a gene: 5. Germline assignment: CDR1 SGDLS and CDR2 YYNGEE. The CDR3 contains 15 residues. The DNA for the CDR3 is TGTGCCAGCAGCGTATCGGGAGGCGGTTACAATGAGCAGTTCTTC. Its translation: CASSVSGGGYNEQFF. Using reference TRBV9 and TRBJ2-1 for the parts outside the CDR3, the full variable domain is DSGVTQTPKHLITATGQRVTLRCSPRSGDLSVYWYQQSLDQGLQFLIQYYNGEERAKGNILERFSAQQFPDLHSELNLSSLELGDSALYFCASSVSGGGYNEQFFGPGTRLTVL.

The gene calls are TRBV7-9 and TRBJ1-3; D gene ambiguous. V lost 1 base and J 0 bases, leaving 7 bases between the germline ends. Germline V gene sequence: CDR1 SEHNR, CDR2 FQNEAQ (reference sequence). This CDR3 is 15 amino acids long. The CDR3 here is CASSLGESSGNTIYF. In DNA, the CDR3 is TGTGCCAGCAGCTTAGGAGAGAGCTCTGGAAACACCATATATTTT.

This CDR3 is CASSQGGSINEQFF. The CDR3 nucleotides are TGCGCCAGCAGCCAAGGAGGATCTATCAATGAGCAGTTCTTC. The chain uses TRBV4-1 and TRBJ2-1; the D is unclear. Trimming stripped 1 base from V and 6 bases from J, with 10 bases between. Germline assignment: CDR1 MGHRA and CDR2 YSYEKL. The CDR3 is made up of 14 amino acids.

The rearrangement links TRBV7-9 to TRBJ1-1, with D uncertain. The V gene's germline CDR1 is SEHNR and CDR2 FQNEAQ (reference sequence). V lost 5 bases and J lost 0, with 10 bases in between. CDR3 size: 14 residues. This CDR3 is CASSPKHMNTEAFF. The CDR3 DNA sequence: TGTGCCAGCAGCCCCAAACATATGAACACTGAAGCTTTCTTT.

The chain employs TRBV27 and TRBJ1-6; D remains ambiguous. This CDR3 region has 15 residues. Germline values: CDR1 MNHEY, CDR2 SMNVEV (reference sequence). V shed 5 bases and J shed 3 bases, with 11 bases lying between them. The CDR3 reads CASSLSGNYNSPLHF. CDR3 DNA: TGTGCCAGCAGTCTTAGCGGAAACTATAATTCACCCCTCCACTTT.

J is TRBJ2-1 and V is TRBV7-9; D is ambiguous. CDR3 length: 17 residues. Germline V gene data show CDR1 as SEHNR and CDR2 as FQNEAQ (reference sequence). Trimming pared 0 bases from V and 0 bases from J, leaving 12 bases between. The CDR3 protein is CASSLASATNSYNEQFF. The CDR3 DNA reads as TGTGCCAGCAGCTTAGCTTCGGCAACTAACTCCTACAATGAGCAGTTCTTC.

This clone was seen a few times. CDR3 nucleotides: TGTGCCAGCAGCGTAGAGCCGATACGCACAGATACGCAGTATTTT. Its protein product is CASSVEPIRTDTQYF. V is TRBV9 and J is TRBJ2-3, with D unclear. Germline V lookup: CDR1 SGDLS, CDR2 YYNGEE. CDR3 length equals 15 residues. The V end lost 0 bases, the J end lost 1 base, and 9 bases lay between the germline ends.

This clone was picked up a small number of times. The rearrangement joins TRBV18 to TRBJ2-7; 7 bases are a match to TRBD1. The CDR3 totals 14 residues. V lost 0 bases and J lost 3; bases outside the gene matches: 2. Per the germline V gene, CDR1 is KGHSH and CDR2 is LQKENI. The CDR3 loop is CASSPPQGFYEQYF. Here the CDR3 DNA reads TGTGCCAGCTCACCACCACAGGGGTTCTACGAGCAGTACTTC.

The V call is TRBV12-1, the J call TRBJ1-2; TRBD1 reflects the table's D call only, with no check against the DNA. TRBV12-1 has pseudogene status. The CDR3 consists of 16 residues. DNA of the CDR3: TGTGCCAGCAGCTTTCTTGATCGACAGGGACAATTAGGCTACACCTTC. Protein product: CASSFLDRQGQLGYTF.

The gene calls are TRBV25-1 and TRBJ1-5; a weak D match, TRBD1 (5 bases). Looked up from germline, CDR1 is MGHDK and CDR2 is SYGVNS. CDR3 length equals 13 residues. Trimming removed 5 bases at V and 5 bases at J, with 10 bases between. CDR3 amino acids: CASSLRGYQPQHF. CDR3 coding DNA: TGTGCCAGCAGTCTAAGGGGTTATCAGCCCCAGCATTTT.

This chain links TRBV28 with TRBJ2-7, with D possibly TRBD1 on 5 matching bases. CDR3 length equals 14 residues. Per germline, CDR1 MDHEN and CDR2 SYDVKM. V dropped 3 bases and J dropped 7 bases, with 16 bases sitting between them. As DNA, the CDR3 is TGTGCCAGCAGTTTGAGGCAGGGAATGTGGGAGCAGTACTTC. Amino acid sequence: CASSLRQGMWEQYF. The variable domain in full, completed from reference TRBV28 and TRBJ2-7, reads DVKVTQSSRYLVKRTGEKVFLECVQDMDHENMFWYRQDPGLGLRLIYFSYDVKMKEKGDIPEGYSVSREKKERFSLILESASTNQTSMYLCASSLRQGMWEQYFGPGTRLTVT.

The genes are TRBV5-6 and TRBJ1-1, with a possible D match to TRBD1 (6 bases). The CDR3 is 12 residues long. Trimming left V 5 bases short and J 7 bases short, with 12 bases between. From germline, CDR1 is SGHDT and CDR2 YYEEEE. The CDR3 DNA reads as TGTGCCAGCAGTAGTTACAGGGATGAAGCTTTCTTT. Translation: CASSSYRDEAFF. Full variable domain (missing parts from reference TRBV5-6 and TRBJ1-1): DAGVTQSPTHLIKTRGQQVTLRCSPKSGHDTVSWYQQALGQGPQFIFQYYEEEERQRGNFPDRFSGHQFPNYSSELNVNALLLGDSALYLCASSSYRDEAFFGQGTRLTVV.

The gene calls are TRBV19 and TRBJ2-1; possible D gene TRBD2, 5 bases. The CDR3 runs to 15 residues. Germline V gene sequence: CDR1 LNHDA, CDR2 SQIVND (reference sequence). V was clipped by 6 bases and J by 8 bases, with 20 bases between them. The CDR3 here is CASRVGSLQVHEQFF. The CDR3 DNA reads TGTGCCAGTAGAGTAGGGAGCCTTCAGGTCCATGAGCAGTTCTTC.

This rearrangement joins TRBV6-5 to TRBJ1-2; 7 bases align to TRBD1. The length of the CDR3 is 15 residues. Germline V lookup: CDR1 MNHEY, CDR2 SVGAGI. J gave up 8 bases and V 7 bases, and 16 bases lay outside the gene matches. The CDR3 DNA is TGTGCCAGCAATTTATACCGAGACAGGGCAGAAGGCTACACCTTC. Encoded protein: CASNLYRDRAEGYTF.

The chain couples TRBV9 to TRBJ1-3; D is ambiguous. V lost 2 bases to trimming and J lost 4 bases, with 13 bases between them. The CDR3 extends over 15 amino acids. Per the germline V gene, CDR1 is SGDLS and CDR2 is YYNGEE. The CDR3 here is CASSVRSTVGNTIYF. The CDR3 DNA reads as TGTGCCAGCAGCGTGAGGTCTACGGTCGGAAACACCATATATTTT.

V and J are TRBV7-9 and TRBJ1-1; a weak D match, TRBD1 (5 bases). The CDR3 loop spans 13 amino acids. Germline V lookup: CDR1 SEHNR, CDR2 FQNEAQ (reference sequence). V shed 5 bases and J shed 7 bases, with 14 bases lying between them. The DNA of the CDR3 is TGTGCCAGCAGCCCCCAGGGAACGATTGAAGCTTTCTTT. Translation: CASSPQGTIEAFF.

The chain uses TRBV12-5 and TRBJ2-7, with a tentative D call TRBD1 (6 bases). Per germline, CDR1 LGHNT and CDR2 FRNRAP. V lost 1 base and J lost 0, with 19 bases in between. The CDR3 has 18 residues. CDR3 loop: CASGLDPPWTESSYEQYF. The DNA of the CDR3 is TGTGCTAGTGGTTTGGACCCCCCCTGGACAGAGAGCTCCTACGAGCAGTACTTC.

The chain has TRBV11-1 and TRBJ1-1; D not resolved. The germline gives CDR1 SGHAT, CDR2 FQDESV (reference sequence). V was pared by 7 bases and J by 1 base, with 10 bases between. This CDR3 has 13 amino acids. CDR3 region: CASTQRGNTEAFF. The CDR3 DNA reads TGTGCCAGCACCCAGCGGGGGAACACTGAAGCTTTCTTT.

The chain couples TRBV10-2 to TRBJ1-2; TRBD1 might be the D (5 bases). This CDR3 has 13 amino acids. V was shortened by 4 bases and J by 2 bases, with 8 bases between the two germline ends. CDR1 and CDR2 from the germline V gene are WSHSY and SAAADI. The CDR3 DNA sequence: TGCGCCAGCAGTGTTCAGGGAAACTATGGCTACACCTTC. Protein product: CASSVQGNYGYTF.

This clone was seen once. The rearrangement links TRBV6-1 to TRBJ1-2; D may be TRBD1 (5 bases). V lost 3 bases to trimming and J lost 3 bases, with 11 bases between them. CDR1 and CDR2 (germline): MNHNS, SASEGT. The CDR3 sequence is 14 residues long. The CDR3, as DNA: TGTGCCAGCAGTGACGACAGAGCCTACTATGGCTACACCTTC. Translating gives CASSDDRAYYGYTF.

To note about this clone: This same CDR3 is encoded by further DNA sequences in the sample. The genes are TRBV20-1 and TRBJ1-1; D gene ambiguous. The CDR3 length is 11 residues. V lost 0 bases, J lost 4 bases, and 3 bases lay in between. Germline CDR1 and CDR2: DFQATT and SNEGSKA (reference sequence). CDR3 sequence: CSARDRTEAFF. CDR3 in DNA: TGCAGTGCTAGAGATCGCACTGAAGCTTTCTTT.

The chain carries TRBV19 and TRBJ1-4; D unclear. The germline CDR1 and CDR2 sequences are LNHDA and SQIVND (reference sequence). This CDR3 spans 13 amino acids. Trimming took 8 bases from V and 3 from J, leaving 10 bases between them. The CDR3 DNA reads TGTGCCAGTCGGAGGGCAGCTAATGAAAAACTGTTTTTT. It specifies CASRRAANEKLFF.

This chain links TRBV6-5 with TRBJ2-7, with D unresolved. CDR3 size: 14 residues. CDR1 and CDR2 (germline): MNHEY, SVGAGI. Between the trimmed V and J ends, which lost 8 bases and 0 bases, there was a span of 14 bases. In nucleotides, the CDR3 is TGTGCCAGCCGGTCCAGGATGAGCTCCTACGAGCAGTACTTC. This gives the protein CASRSRMSSYEQYF.

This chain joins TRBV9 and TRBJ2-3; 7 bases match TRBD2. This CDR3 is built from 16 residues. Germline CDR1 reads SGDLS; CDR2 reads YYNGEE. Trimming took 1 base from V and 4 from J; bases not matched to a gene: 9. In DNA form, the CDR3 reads TGTGCCAGCAGCGTACGACCGGGGGGAACGGCAGATACGCAGTATTTT. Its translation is CASSVRPGGTADTQYF.